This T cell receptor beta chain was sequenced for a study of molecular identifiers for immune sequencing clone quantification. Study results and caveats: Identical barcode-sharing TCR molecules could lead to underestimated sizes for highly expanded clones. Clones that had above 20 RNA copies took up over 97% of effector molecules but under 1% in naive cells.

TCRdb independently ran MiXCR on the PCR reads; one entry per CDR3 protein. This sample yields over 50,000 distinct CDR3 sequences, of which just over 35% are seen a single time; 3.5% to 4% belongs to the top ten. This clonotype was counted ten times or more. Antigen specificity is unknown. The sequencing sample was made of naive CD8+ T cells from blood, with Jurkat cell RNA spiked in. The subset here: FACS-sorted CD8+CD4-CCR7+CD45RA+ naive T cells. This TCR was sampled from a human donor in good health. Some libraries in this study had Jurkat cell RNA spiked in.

The DNA of the CDR3 is TGTGCCAGCAGTTTTAGAGTTGCAGATACGCAGTATTTT. This sequence encodes CASSFRVADTQYF. This chain links TRBV28 with TRBJ2-3; D gene unclear. The CDR3 loop spans 13 amino acids. V was cut by 3 bases and J by 4 bases, with 8 bases left in between. CDR1 MDHEN and CDR2 SYDVKM come from the germline V gene.